This T cell receptor delta chain is drawn from a study of γδ T cells in repeated Plasmodium falciparum infection. TCRdb reanalysed the multiplex PCR reads with CATT. The sample lists tens of thousands of delta-chain clones; around 1.7% were seen once. Bulk repertoires came from Vgamma9/Vdelta2+ or Vdelta2-negative gammadelta T cells flow-sorted from PBMC. The germline V gene encodes CDR1 TSWWSYY and CDR2 QGS. The CDR3 consists of 22 residues. In this sample, this clone turned up a few times. A read error is likely here: a far larger clone is one base away. The identical CDR3 is also encoded by other nucleotide sequences in the sample.

The source is a pool of human donors (malaria-infected and uninfected, not separated). The sequencing input was gamma-delta T cells from blood. This chain joins TRDV1 and TRDJ1; tentatively, D is TRDD2 (6 bases). CDR3 loop: CALGELSFPKSPSWTSTDKLIF. The CDR3 DNA sequence: TGTGCTCTTGGGGAACTATCCTTCCCCAAATCCCCGTCATGGACGAGCACCGACAAACTCATCTTT.